This TCR beta chain is drawn from a study of CD8 T cells in Susac syndrome. RNA, at roughly 0.45 to 1 ug, was reverse transcribed with random hexamers. TCRdb reprocessed the immunoSEQ multiplex PCR reads via MiXCR and lists one record per CDR3 protein. Seen here are around 200,000 distinct CDR3 sequences, about 95% observed once, and the top ten hold 0.095% to 0.12%. Sequencing was performed on CD4+ T cells from PBMCs. The TCR sequence derives from a human donor in good health.

As DNA, the CDR3 is TGTGCCAGCAGTTCGACAGTTGATTATGGCTACACCTTC. Its translation: CASSSTVDYGYTF. This chain connects TRBV12-3 or TRBV12-4 to TRBJ1-2, with D possibly being TRBD1 (5 bases). The CDR3 sequence is 13 residues long. Trimming removed 4 bases at V and 5 bases at J, with 11 bases between.